This T cell receptor beta chain was observed in a study of T cell responses to AZD1222 COVID-19 vaccine. Study as a whole: The analysis combined second doses at about 4 or about 12 weeks.

On this clone: Its specificity is not known.

Whole-study findings and limits: Samples come after the peak T cell response, not at day 14. Spike was spanned by vaccine-associated CD4 TCRs, which were dominant at 160-218 and 743-854. The sample set comprised mostly white British donors with more females, and clonal diversity was possibly underestimated.

Repertoires were generated with immunoSEQ multiplex PCR, while TCRdb's copy carries only in-frame clones and drops some. Of more than 100,000 clones detected, roughly 92% appear once; the ten largest clones hold more than 4.5%. Germline V CDR1 and CDR2: LNHDA, SQIVND (reference sequence). This CDR3 is 15 amino acids long. Trimming pared 5 bases from V and 2 bases from J, leaving 15 bases between. The V call is TRBV19, the J call TRBJ1-1, with D uncertain. The receptor's source is an adult in good health. The sequencing used peripheral blood, collected on day 0 of AZD1222 vaccination. In DNA form, the CDR3 reads TGTGCCAGTAGTTGGGCATATAAAAGCAACACTGAAGCTTTCTTT. This codes for CASSWAYKSNTEAFF.